This entry features one T cell receptor (beta chain) sequence. The entry originates in a study of blood T cell repertoires in COVID-19. Study in general: Sites across the United States, Italy and Spain contributed samples from acute and convalescent COVID-19. Sample material is recorded as cDNA or gDNA derived from T cells, B-cell-depleted T cells, or PBMCs.

Germline assignment: CDR1 SNHLY and CDR2 FYNNEI. This CDR3 has 16 residues. The germline V and J ends were trimmed by 4 bases and 1 base, with 14 bases remaining between them. Source study methods: Quantification of nucleated cells was approximated via reference gene primer amplification. Libraries were prepared by immunoSEQ multiplex PCR; TCRdb keeps only in-frame clonotypes and omits some of them. The V and J calls and clone size were taken over from that table, and D and trimming were inferred from the DNA. In the table there are about 240,000 clones, around 83% of which are singletons. The sample was peripheral blood. This sequence originates from a woman aged 60-70 years with active or convalescent COVID-19. This chain joins TRBV2 and TRBJ1-5; weak D call: TRBD1 (5 bases). CDR3 loop: CASSGWEGWSNQPQHF. The CDR3 region has the DNA TGTGCCAGCAGTGGGTGGGAGGGGTGGAGCAATCAGCCCCAGCATTTT.